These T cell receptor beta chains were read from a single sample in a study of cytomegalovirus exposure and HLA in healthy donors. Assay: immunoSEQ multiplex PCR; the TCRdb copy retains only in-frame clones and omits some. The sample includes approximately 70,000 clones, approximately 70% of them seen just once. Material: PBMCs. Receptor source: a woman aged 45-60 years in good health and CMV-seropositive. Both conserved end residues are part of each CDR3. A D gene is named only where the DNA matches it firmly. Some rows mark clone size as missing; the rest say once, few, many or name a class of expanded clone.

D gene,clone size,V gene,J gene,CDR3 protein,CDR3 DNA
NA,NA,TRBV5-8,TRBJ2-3,CASSLYGQGSGTDTQYF,TGTGCCAGCAGCTTGTATGGTCAGGGTAGTGGCACAGATACGCAGTATTTT
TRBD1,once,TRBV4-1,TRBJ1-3,CASSQEGGQGTQLYF,TGCGCCAGCAGCCAAGAAGGGGGACAGGGGACCCAGTTATATTTT
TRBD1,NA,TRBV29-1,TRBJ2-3,CSTGDSDTQYF,TGCAGCACAGGGGATTCAGATACGCAGTATTTT
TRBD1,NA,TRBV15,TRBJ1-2,CATSARQGSAGYTF,TGTGCCACCAGCGCCAGACAGGGGTCGGCCGGCTACACCTTC
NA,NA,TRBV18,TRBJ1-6,CASSPEPGGSPLHF,TGTGCCAGCTCACCCGAGCCCGGAGGTTCACCCCTCCACTTT
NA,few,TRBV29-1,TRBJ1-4,CSASAEGGKLFF,TGCAGCGCATCCGCGGAGGGAGGAAAACTGTTTTTT
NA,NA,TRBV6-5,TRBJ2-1,CASSYSISPGYNEQFF,TGTGCCAGCAGTTACTCGATTTCCCCCGGTTACAATGAGCAGTTCTTC
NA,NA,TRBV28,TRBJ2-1,CASSPPQNSGGYNEQFF,TGTGCCAGCAGCCCCCCCCAAAACAGCGGTGGATACAATGAGCAGTTCTTC
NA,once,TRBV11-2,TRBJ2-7,CASSPSERPYEQYF,TGTGCCAGCAGCCCTAGCGAAAGACCTTACGAGCAGTACTTC
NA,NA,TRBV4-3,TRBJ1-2,CASSQDGLASYGYTF,TGCGCCAGCAGCCAAGACGGACTCGCTAGCTATGGCTACACCTTC
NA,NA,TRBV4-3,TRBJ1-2,CASSLAEMDYGYTF,TGCGCCAGCAGCCTGGCGGAGATGGACTATGGCTACACCTTC
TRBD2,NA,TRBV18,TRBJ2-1,CASSQTNPLLAGGGAEQFF,TGTGCCAGCTCACAGACTAATCCTCTACTAGCGGGAGGTGGTGCTGAGCAGTTCTTC
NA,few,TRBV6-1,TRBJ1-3,CASSENAQGFSGNTIYF,TGTGCCAGCAGTGAGAACGCACAGGGTTTCTCTGGAAACACCATATATTTT
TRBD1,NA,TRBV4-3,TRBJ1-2,CASSQVGDRGDTF,TGCGCCAGCAGCCAAGTAGGGGACAGAGGCGACACCTTC
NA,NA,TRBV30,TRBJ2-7,CAWSRDNYEQYF,TGTGCCTGGTCCCGGGACAATTACGAGCAGTACTTC
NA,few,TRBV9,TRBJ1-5,CASSVAPAGAQHF,TGTGCCAGCAGCGTAGCACCTGCGGGGGCCCAGCATTTT
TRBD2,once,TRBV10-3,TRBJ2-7,CATKELAGTYEQYF,TGTGCCACGAAGGAACTAGCGGGTACCTACGAGCAGTACTTC